The rows below give T cell receptor beta chains drawn from one sample of a study of blood T cell repertoires in COVID-19. Some clones are missing from TCRdb's copy, which holds only in-frame ones; the method was immunoSEQ multiplex PCR. The table has a few hundred thousand clones, roughly 88% seen once. Sequencing input: peripheral blood. The receptors were sampled from an elderly man with acute or convalescent COVID-19. CDR3s include the opening cysteine and the closing phenylalanine or tryptophan. The D gene is left open where the match is weak. Size is omitted from some rows. Given values are once, few, many or a class for expanded clones.

size	D	V	J	DNA	CDR3
NA	NA	TRBV7-7	TRBJ2-5	TGTGCTAGCAGCCCCGGAGGCAACCAAGAGACCCAGTACTTC	CASSPGGNQETQYF
NA	NA	TRBV27	TRBJ2-1	TGTGCCAGCAGTAAGGGGTGGAGTGGAAGTGAGCAGTTCTTC	CASSKGWSGSEQFF
NA	TRBD2	TRBV7-3	TRBJ2-3	TGTGCCAGCAGCGTGTCTAGCGGGACAACAGATACGCAGTATTTT	CASSVSSGTTDTQYF
NA	NA	TRBV6-5	TRBJ2-1	TGTGCCAGCAGTTACCCAAATGAGCAGTTCTTC	CASSYPNEQFF
once	NA	TRBV5-1	TRBJ1-3	TGCGCCAGCAGCTTGGCCCTCTCTGGAAACACCATATATTTT	CASSLALSGNTIYF
NA	TRBD1	TRBV9	TRBJ2-7	TGTGCCAGCAGCACCACAGGGGCCTCCTACGAGCAGTACTTC	CASSTTGASYEQYF
NA	TRBD2	TRBV11-2	TRBJ2-5	TGTGCCAGCAGCCCCAGCGGGGGGGGTGCGACCCAGTACTTC	CASSPSGGGATQYF
once	NA	TRBV28	TRBJ1-2	TGTGCCAGCAGTTTGGGAGGGAGGGTTTATGGCTACACCTTC	CASSLGGRVYGYTF
NA	TRBD1	TRBV30	TRBJ2-7	TGTGCCTGGAGTCCCTTTTCCTCCGGGACAGGGATCTACGAGCAGTACTTC	CAWSPFSSGTGIYEQYF
NA	NA	TRBV11-3	TRBJ2-7	TGTGCCAGCAGCTCTGGGGAGGACCCCTACGAGCAGTACTTC	CASSSGEDPYEQYF
NA	TRBD1	TRBV9	TRBJ2-7	TGTGCCAGCAGCGGGGGACAGGGTTACTACGAGCAGTACTTC	CASSGGQGYYEQYF
few	NA	TRBV10-3	TRBJ2-5	TGTGCCATCAGCTCGCGTAGTCTGGAGACCCAGTACTTC	CAISSRSLETQYF
once	TRBD1	TRBV3-1/TRBV3-2	TRBJ2-7	TGTGCCAGCAGCCCCCGGCAAGGCAGGGGGAGTTACGAGCAGTACTTC	CASSPRQGRGSYEQYF
NA	NA	TRBV7-2	TRBJ1-3	TGTGCCAGCAGCTTAGCTCCGGCAGGCTCTGGAAACACCATATATTTT	CASSLAPAGSGNTIYF
NA	TRBD1	TRBV6-6	TRBJ2-7	TGTGCCAGCAGTCCCTACAGGGGGATCGAGCAGTACTTC	CASSPYRGIEQYF
NA	TRBD1	TRBV19	TRBJ1-4	TGTGCCAGTAGCACCCGGGACAGGGGGCTTGAAAAACTGTTTTTT	CASSTRDRGLEKLFF
NA	NA	TRBV10-2	TRBJ2-5	TGCGCCAGCAGTGATTGGGGGGGGGCCCAAGAGACCCAGTACTTC	CASSDWGGAQETQYF
NA	NA	TRBV6-5	TRBJ1-2	TGTGCCAGCAGCGCACCTCCGAGGGTAGGGGGCTACACCTTC	CASSAPPRVGGYTF
NA	TRBD1	TRBV7-6	TRBJ1-5	TGTGCCAGCAGCCCCGGTCTTGGGACAGGAACCATTTCTAATCAGCCCCAGCATTTT	CASSPGLGTGTISNQPQHF
NA	NA	TRBV9	TRBJ2-2	TGTGCCAGCAGCGTAGCTACGGGCGGGACGCGCACCGGGGAGCTGTTTTTT	CASSVATGGTRTGELFF
NA	TRBD1	TRBV2	TRBJ2-5	TGTGCCAGCACCTTTGACGCAGGGGGTAAAGAGACCCAGTACTTC	CASTFDAGGKETQYF
NA	NA	TRBV5-1	TRBJ1-1	TGCGCCAGCAGCTTGTGGGGGGAGATGAACACTGAAGCTTTCTTT	CASSLWGEMNTEAFF